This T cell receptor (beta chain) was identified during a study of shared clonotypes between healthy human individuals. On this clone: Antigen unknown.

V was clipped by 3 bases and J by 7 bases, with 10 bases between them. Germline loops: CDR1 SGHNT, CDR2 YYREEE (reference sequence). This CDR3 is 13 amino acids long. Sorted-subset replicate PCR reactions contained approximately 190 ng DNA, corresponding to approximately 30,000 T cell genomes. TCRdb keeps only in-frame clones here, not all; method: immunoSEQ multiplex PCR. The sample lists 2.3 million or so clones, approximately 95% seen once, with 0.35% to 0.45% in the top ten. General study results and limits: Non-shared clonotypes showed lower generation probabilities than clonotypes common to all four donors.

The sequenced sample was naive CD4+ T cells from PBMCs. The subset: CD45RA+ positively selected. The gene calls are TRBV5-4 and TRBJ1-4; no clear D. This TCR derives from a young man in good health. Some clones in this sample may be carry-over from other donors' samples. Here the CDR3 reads CASSSAPSEKLFF. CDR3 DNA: TGTGCCAGCAGCTCGGCCCCGAGTGAAAAACTGTTTTTT.